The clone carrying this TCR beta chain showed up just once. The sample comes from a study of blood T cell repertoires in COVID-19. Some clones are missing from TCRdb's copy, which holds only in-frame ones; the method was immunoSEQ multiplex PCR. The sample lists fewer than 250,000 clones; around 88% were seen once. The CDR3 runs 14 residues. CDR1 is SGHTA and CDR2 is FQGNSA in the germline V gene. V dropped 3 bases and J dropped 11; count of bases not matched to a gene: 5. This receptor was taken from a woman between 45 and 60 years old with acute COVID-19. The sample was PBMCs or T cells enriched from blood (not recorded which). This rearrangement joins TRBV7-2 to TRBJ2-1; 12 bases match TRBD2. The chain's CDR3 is CASSFILAGGKQFF. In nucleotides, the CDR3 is TGTGCCAGCAGCTTCATTCTAGCGGGGGGGAAGCAGTTCTTC. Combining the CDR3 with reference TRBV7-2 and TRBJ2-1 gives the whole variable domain GAGVSQSPSNKVTEKGKDVELRCDPISGHTALYWYRQSLGQGLEFLIYFQGNSAPDKSGLPSDRFSAERTGGSVSTLTIQRTQQEDSAVYLCASSFILAGGKQFFGPGTRLTVL.